This is a list of T cell receptor beta chains from one sample in a study of T cell repertoires in cytomegalovirus infection. Their specific antigens are unknown. TCRdb passed the reads through MiXCR, listing each CDR3 protein once. This sample has 60,000 to 75,000 distinct CDR3 sequences, with 20% to 25% found just once. Sequencing was performed on PBMCs, sequenced either directly or after in vitro stimulation (not recorded which). These receptors all come from a human donor in good health (CMV status not recorded). Some clones in this sample may be carry-over from other donors' samples. The CDR3 runs from the conserved cysteine through the conserved F or W. Each record gives: D gene, J gene, V gene, clone size, CDR3 protein, CDR3 DNA. A D gene is named only where the DNA matches it firmly. The size field is filled for only some rows; it gives once, few, many or a size class.

>NA|TRBJ2-5|TRBV28|NA
CASSSPTGYQETQYF
TGTGCCAGCAGTTCGCCGACAGGATACCAAGAGACCCAGTACTTC
>TRBD1|TRBJ2-1|TRBV13|few
CASSPGQDRYNEQFF
TGTGCCAGCAGCCCAGGACAGGATCGATACAATGAGCAGTTCTTC
>NA|TRBJ1-6|TRBV4-3|few
CASSQDLGSSYNSPLHF
TGCGCCAGCAGCCAAGATTTGGGGAGCTCCTATAATTCACCCCTCCACTTT
>NA|TRBJ2-5|TRBV2|NA
CASSGDQRETQYF
TGTGCCAGCAGTGGGGACCAACGCGAGACCCAGTACTTC
>TRBD1|TRBJ2-2|TRBV19|few
CASSLRTGFGTGELFF
TGTGCCAGTAGTCTAAGGACAGGGTTTGGCACCGGGGAGCTGTTTTTT
>NA|TRBJ2-7|TRBV25-1|many
CASSVPGAPAYEQYF
TGTGCCAGCAGTGTCCCAGGGGCCCCCGCCTACGAGCAGTACTTC
>NA|TRBJ1-4|TRBV7-9|NA
CASSLDIGQNGEKLFF
TGTGCCAGCAGCTTAGACATAGGGCAGAACGGTGAAAAACTGTTTTTT
>TRBD1|TRBJ1-4|TRBV6-5|few
CATRTGGEKLFF
TGTGCCACGCGGACAGGGGGTGAAAAACTGTTTTTT
>TRBD2|TRBJ2-1|TRBV12-3/TRBV12-4|NA
CASSFRLAGASYNEQFF
TGTGCCAGCAGTTTCAGACTAGCGGGAGCCTCCTACAATGAGCAGTTCTTC
>NA|TRBJ1-3|TRBV7-9|NA
CASSLAGVDTIYF
TGTGCCAGCAGCTTAGCCGGGGTGGACACCATATATTTT
>NA|TRBJ1-3|TRBV4-1|few
CASSHRAAWNSGNTIYF
TGCGCCAGCAGCCACCGGGCGGCGTGGAACTCTGGAAACACCATATATTTT
>TRBD1|TRBJ1-6|TRBV7-2|many
CASSSGQFLPLHF
TGTGCCAGCAGCTCGGGACAGTTTCTACCCCTCCACTTT
>NA|TRBJ1-1|TRBV6-1|NA
CASSEAGGVQAFF
TGTGCCAGCAGTGAAGCGGGGGGCGTCCAAGCTTTCTTT
>TRBD1|TRBJ1-3|TRBV7-2|many
CASSSATGSGNTIYF
TGTGCCAGCAGCTCCGCGACAGGGTCTGGAAACACCATATATTTT
>TRBD2|TRBJ2-5|TRBV7-2|many
CASSLVSGRSETQYF
TGTGCCAGCAGCTTAGTTTCCGGGAGGAGTGAGACCCAGTACTTC
>NA|TRBJ2-1|TRBV15|NA
CATSPLGASSYNEQFF
TGTGCCACCAGCCCCCTAGGTGCGAGCTCCTACAATGAGCAGTTCTTC